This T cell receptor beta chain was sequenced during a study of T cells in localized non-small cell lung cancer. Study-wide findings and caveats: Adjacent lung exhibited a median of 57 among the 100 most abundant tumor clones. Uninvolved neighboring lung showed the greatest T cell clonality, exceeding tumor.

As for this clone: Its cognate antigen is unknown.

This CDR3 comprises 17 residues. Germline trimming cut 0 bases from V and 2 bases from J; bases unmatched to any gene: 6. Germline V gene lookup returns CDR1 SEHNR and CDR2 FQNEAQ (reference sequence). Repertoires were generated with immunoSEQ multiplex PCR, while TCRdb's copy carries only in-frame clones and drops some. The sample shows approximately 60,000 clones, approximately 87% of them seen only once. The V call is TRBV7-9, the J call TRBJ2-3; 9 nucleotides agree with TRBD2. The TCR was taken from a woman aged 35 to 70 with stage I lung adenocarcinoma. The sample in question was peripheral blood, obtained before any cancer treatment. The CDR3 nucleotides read TGTGCCAGCAGCTTAGCGTTAGCGGGGGCTTACACAGATACGCAGTATTTT. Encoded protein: CASSLALAGAYTDTQYF.